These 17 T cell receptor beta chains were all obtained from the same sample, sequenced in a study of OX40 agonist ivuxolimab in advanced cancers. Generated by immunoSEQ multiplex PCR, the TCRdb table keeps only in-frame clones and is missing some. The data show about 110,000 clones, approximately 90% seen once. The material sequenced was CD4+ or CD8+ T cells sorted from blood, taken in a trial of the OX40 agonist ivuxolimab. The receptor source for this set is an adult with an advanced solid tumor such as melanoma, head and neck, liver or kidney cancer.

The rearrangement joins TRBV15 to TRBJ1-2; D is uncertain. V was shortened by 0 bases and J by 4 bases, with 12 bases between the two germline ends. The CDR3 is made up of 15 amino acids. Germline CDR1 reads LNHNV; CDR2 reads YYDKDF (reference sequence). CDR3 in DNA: TGTGCCACCAGCAGAGACCCATTCGTGGGCTATGGCTACACCTTC. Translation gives CATSRDPFVGYGYTF.

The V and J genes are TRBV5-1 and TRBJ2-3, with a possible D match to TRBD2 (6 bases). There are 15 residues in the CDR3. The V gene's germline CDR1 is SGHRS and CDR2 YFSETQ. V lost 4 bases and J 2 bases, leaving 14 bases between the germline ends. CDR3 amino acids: CASSGRGETTDTQYF. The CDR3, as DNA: TGCGCCAGCAGCGGGCGCGGGGAGACCACAGATACGCAGTATTTT.

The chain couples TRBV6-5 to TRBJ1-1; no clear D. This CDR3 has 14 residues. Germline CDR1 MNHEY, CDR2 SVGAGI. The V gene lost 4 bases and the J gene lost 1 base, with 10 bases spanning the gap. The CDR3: CASSSGRGNTEAFF. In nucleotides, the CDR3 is TGTGCCAGCAGTTCAGGACGGGGGAACACTGAAGCTTTCTTT.

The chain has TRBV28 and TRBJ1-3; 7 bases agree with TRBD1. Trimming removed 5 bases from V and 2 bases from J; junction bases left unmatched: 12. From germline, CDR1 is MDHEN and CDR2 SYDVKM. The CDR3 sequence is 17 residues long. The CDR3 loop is CASSLRTGPGPGNTIYF. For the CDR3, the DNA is TGTGCCAGCAGTCTCCGGACAGGTCCAGGACCTGGAAACACCATATATTTT.

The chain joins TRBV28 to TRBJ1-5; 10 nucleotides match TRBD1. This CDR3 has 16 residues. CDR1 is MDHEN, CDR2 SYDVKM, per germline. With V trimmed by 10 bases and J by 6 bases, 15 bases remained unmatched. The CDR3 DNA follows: TGTGCCATCACTGAAGGGACAGGGGTCCAGGGTCAGCCCCAGCATTTT. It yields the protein CAITEGTGVQGQPQHF.

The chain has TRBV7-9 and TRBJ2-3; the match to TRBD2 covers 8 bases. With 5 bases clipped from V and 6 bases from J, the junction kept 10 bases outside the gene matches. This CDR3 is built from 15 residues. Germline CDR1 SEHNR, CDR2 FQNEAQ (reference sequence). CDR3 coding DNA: TGTGCCAGCAGCCCCCTGGAGCGGGGGACCGATACGCAGTATTTT. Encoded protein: CASSPLERGTDTQYF.

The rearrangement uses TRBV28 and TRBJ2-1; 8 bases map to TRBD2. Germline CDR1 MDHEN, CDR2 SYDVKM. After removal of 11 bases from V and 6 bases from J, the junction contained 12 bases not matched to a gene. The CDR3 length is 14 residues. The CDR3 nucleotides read TGTGCCTACGGGGGGGCTAGCGGTGGCAATGAGCAGTTCTTC. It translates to CAYGGASGGNEQFF.

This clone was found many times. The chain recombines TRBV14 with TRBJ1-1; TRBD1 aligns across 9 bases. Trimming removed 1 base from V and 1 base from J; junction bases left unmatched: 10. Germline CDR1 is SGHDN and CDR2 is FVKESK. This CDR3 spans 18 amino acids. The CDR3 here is CASSQGRTGAWKNTEAFF. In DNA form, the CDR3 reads TGTGCCAGCAGCCAAGGACGGACAGGGGCTTGGAAGAACACTGAAGCTTTCTTT.

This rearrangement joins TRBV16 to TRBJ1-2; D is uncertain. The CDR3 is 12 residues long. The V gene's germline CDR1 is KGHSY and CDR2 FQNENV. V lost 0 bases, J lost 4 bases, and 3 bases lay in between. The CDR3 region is CASSQSVYGYTF. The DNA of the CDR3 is TGTGCCAGCAGCCAATCGGTCTATGGCTACACCTTC. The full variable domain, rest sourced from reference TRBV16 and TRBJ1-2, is GEEVAQTPKHLVRGEGQKAKLYCAPIKGHSYVFWYQQVLKNEFKFLISFQNENVFDETGMPKERFSAKCLPNSPCSLEIQATKLEDSAVYFCASSQSVYGYTFGSGTRLTVV.

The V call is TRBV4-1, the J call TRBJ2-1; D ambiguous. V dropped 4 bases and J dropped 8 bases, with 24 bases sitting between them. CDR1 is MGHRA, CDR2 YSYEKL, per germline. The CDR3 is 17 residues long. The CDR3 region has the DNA TGCGCCAGCAGCCCGGGCCCCTTTCAGGTCTCGGCGGATGAGCAGTTCTTC. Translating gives CASSPGPFQVSADEQFF.

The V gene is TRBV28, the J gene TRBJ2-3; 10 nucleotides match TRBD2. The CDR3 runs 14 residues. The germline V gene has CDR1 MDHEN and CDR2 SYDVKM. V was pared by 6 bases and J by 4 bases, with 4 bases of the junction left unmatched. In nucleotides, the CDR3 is TGTGCCAGCAGAACTAGCGGGGTGGCAGATACGCAGTATTTT. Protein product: CASRTSGVADTQYF.

The CDR3 DNA reads TGTGCCAGCAGCTTAGCCGCAGGGAGGAACACCATATATTTT. It codes for CASSLAAGRNTIYF. The J gene is TRBJ1-3, the V gene TRBV7-9, with a tentative D call TRBD1 (5 bases). Trimming stripped 0 bases from V and 7 bases from J, with 10 bases between. The CDR3 covers 14 residues. The germline CDR1 and CDR2 sequences are SEHNR and FQNEAQ (reference sequence).

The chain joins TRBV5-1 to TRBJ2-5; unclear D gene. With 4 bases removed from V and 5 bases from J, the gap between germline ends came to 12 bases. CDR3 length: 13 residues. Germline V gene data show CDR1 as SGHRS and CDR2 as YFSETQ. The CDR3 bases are TGCGCCAGCAGCAATGTCGAGATGGAGACCCAGTACTTC. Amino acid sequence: CASSNVEMETQYF.

The CDR3 sequence is CAISVSGLNTEAFF. As DNA, the CDR3 is TGTGCCATCAGTGTCTCGGGTCTGAACACTGAAGCTTTCTTT. The rearrangement joins TRBV10-3 to TRBJ1-1; no firm D call. Germline CDR1 ENHRY, CDR2 SYGVKD. The CDR3 runs to 14 residues. Trimming removed 4 bases at V and 0 bases at J, with 9 bases between.

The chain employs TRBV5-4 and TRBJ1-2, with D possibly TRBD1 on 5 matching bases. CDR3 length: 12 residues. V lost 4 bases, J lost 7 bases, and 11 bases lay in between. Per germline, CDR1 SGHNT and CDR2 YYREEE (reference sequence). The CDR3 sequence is CASSGDGSGYTF. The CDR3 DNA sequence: TGTGCCAGCAGCGGGGACGGGAGTGGCTACACCTTC. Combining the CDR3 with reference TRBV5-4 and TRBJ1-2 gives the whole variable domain ETGVTQSPTHLIKTRGQQVTLRCSSQSGHNTVSWYQQALGQGPQFIFQYYREEENGRGNFPPRFSGLQFPNYSSELNVNALELDDSALYLCASSGDGSGYTFGSGTRLTVV.

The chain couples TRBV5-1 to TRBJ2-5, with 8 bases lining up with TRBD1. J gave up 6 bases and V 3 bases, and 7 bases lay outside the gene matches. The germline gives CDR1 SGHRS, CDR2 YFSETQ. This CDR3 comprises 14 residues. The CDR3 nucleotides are TGCGCCAGCAGCTCTGGACAGGGAGAAAAGACCCAGTACTTC. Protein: CASSSGQGEKTQYF.

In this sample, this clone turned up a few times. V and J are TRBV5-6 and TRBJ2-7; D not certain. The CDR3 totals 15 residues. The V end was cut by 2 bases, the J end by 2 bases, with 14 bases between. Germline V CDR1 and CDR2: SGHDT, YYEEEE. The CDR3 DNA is TGTGCCAGCAGCTTTAGGTACCTAACCACCTACGAGCAGTACTTC. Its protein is CASSFRYLTTYEQYF.